This T cell receptor beta chain stems from a study of patients and donors after allogeneic stem cell transplantation. This CDR3 contains 13 residues. The germline V gene encodes CDR1 MDHEN and CDR2 SYDVKM. V was shortened by 5 bases and J by 12 bases, with 19 bases between the two germline ends. This clonotype was observed a few times. Each CDR3 protein is one row after TCRdb ran MiXCR on the RT-PCR reads. The table records tens of thousands of distinct CDR3 sequences, approximately 49% of them present only once. The rearrangement links TRBV28 to TRBJ1-1; D gene unclear. The sequencing input was blood, either unsorted or a sorted T cell fraction (not recorded which). The clonotype originates from a human donor who was either an allogeneic HSCT recipient or a stem cell or donor lymphocyte infusion donor (not recorded which). It is not recorded whose cells these are; they may come from a transplant donor. CDR3 protein: CASSLDRELGPFF. CDR3 coding DNA: TGTGCCAGCAGTCTAGACCGGGAGCTAGGACCTTTCTTT. The variable domain in full, with the rest retrieved from reference TRBV28 and TRBJ1-1, is DVKVTQSSRYLVKRTGEKVFLECVQDMDHENMFWYRQDPGLGLRLIYFSYDVKMKEKGDIPEGYSVSREKKERFSLILESASTNQTSMYLCASSLDRELGPFFGQGTRLTVV.